These 2 T cell receptor beta chains originate from one sample sequenced in a study of cytomegalovirus exposure and HLA in healthy donors. This table comes from immunoSEQ multiplex PCR, and its TCRdb copy is limited to in-frame clones, with some not included. The profile shows about 82,000 clones, 85% to 95% of them singletons. The source material was PBMCs. These TCRs come from a young woman in good health and CMV-seronegative.

The V call is TRBV7-9, the J call TRBJ1-1, with D possibly being TRBD1 (6 bases). CDR3 length: 13 amino acids. Deletions cut 2 bases from V and 7 bases from J, with 11 bases between. Per the germline V gene, CDR1 is SEHNR and CDR2 is FQNEAQ (reference sequence). In nucleotides, the CDR3 is TGTGCCAGCAGCTTAAAACAGGGTTTTGAAGCTTTCTTT. Its translation: CASSLKQGFEAFF.

V is TRBV5-6 and J is TRBJ2-2; D might be TRBD1 (8 bases). Germline V CDR1 and CDR2: SGHDT, YYEEEE. The CDR3 covers 17 residues. Trimming removed 4 bases from V and 4 bases from J, with 20 bases in between. CDR3 sequence: CASSRRGTGTSTGELFF. DNA for the CDR3: TGTGCCAGCAGCAGGCGGGGGACAGGAACCTCCACCGGGGAGCTGTTTTTT.